The 7 T cell receptor beta chains given below trace back to one sample, sequenced in a study of T cell changes during pregnancy in multiple sclerosis. Measured with immunoSEQ multiplex PCR; TCRdb has only the in-frame clones, and not every one. The table lists approximately 30,000 clones, roughly 90% of them singletons. Sequenced here: CD4+ T cells from peripheral blood mononuclear cells, sampled in the first trimester of pregnancy. Receptors were obtained from a female donor in good health, enrolled as a control in a pregnancy study.

The rearrangement uses TRBV5-1 and TRBJ2-7, with D possibly being TRBD2 (7 bases). Germline CDR1 reads SGHRS; CDR2 reads YFSETQ. Trimming cost V 4 bases and J 2 bases, with 13 bases left between them. This CDR3 contains 14 residues. The CDR3 DNA is TGCGCCAGCAGCCCCGGAGGGGGGGCCTACGAGCAGTACTTC. This codes for CASSPGGGAYEQYF. Combining the CDR3 with reference TRBV5-1 and TRBJ2-7 gives the whole variable domain KAGVTQTPRYLIKTRGQQVTLSCSPISGHRSVSWYQQTPGQGLQFLFEYFSETQRNKGNFPGRFSGRQFSNSRSEMNVSTLELGDSALYLCASSPGGGAYEQYFGPGTRLTVT.

This clone appeared a single time. The V gene is TRBV11-1, the J gene TRBJ2-1, with TRBD2 matching 10 bases. The CDR3 runs to 18 residues. Germline assignment: CDR1 SGHAT and CDR2 FQDESV (reference sequence). V gave up 1 base and J gave up 7 bases; unmatched junction bases: 13. The CDR3 sequence: CASSLEKLAGSSRNEQFF. In DNA form, the CDR3 reads TGTGCCAGCAGCTTAGAGAAACTAGCGGGGTCCTCCCGAAATGAGCAGTTCTTC.

This clone has only one observation. The CDR3 nucleotides read TGCGCCAGCAGCTTGGGCGGGTACAATGAGCAGTTCTTC. It encodes CASSLGGYNEQFF. The chain recombines TRBV5-1 with TRBJ2-1; D possibly corresponds to TRBD2 (5 bases). This CDR3 spans 13 amino acids. Germline CDR1 SGHRS, CDR2 YFSETQ. V lost 0 bases and J 4 bases, leaving 5 bases between the germline ends.

This clone has just a few counts. V is TRBV10-1 and J is TRBJ1-1; D is undetermined. The V gene's germline CDR1 is WNHNN and CDR2 SYGVQD (reference sequence). V was shortened by 6 bases and J by 4 bases, with 6 bases between the two germline ends. The CDR3 runs to 11 residues. CDR3 sequence (DNA): TGCGCCAGCAGCAGAGGCACTGAAGCTTTCTTT. This translates into CASSRGTEAFF.

The chain combines TRBV19 with TRBJ2-1; 9 bases agree with TRBD1. The V and J ends lost 8 bases and 8 bases, in that order; junction bases with no gene match: 13. CDR3 length: 15 amino acids. Germline V lookup: CDR1 LNHDA, CDR2 SQIVND (reference sequence). CDR3 DNA sequence: TGTGCCAGTGCTACCGGGACAGGGTATTTGGATGAGCAGTTCTTC. This sequence encodes CASATGTGYLDEQFF.

The chain uses TRBV6-5 and TRBJ1-1, with TRBD1 as a possible D gene (6 bases). This CDR3 comprises 14 residues. In germline, CDR1 is MNHEY, CDR2 SVGAGI. V lost 5 bases to trimming and J lost 3 bases, with 13 bases between them. CDR3 DNA: TGTGCCAGCAGTACTACAGGGTGGGACACTGAAGCTTTCTTT. The encoded protein is CASSTTGWDTEAFF.

The V gene is TRBV5-1, the J gene TRBJ2-5, with D perhaps TRBD1 (6 bases). Germline CDR1 reads SGHRS; CDR2 reads YFSETQ. This CDR3 is 14 amino acids long. The V end lost 7 bases, the J end lost 2 bases, and 15 bases lay between the germline ends. The CDR3 spells CASGPLGAQETQYF. CDR3 nucleotide sequence: TGCGCCAGCGGGCCACTGGGGGCGCAAGAGACCCAGTACTTC. The complete variable domain, with remaining parts taken from reference TRBV5-1 and TRBJ2-5, reads KAGVTQTPRYLIKTRGQQVTLSCSPISGHRSVSWYQQTPGQGLQFLFEYFSETQRNKGNFPGRFSGRQFSNSRSEMNVSTLELGDSALYLCASGPLGAQETQYFGPGTRLLVL.